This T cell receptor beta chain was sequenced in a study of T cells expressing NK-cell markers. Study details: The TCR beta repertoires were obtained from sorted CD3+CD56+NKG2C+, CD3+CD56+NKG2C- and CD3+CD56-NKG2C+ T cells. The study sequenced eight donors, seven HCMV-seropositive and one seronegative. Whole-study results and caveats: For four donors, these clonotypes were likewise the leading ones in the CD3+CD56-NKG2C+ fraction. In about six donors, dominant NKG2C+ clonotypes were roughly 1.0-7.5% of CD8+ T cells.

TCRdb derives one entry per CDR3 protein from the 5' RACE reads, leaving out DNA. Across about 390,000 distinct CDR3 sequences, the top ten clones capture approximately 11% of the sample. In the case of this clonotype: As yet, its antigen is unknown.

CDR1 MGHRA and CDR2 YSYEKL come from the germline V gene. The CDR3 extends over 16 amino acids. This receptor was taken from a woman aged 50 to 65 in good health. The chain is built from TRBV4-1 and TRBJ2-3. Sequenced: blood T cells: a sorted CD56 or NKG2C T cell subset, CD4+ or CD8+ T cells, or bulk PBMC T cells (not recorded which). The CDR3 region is CASSQDVALRVDTQYF.